One sample yielded the 25 T cell receptor beta chains listed below, sequenced in a study of blood T cell repertoires in COVID-19. Assay used: immunoSEQ multiplex PCR; TCRdb lists only in-frame clones, some missing. Of 250,000 to 350,000 clones in the sample, roughly 85% are singletons; the top ten hold about 2.5%. Specimen: PBMCs or T cells enriched from blood (not recorded which). The source is a woman aged 50 to 60 who had recovered from COVID-19.

This sequence joins TRBV30 and TRBJ1-1; possibly TRBD1 for D (6 bases). The CDR3 totals 14 residues. Trimming left V 4 bases short and J 2 bases short, with 14 bases between. Per the germline V gene, CDR1 is GTSNPN and CDR2 is SVGIG (reference sequence). CDR3: CAWTVGAPNTEAFF. CDR3 sequence (DNA): TGTGCCTGGACAGTGGGGGCCCCAAACACTGAAGCTTTCTTT.

The genes are TRBV2 and TRBJ1-1; TRBD1 aligns across 7 bases. Germline CDR1 is SNHLY and CDR2 is FYNNEI. This CDR3 region has 14 residues. V lost 4 bases, J lost 4 bases, and 6 bases stayed unmatched. In DNA form, the CDR3 reads TGTGCCAGCAGTGTCACAGGGGTTTCCACTGAAGCTTTCTTT. It translates to CASSVTGVSTEAFF.

The CDR3 is CASSIFRQGDQPQHF. The CDR3 DNA reads TGTGCCAGTAGTATTTTTAGACAGGGGGACCAGCCCCAGCATTTT. The genes are TRBV19 and TRBJ1-5, with 9 nucleotides matching TRBD1. The germline CDR1 and CDR2 sequences are LNHDA and SQIVND (reference sequence). The CDR3 extends over 15 amino acids. With V trimmed by 3 bases and J by 7 bases, 7 bases remained unmatched.

This sequence joins TRBV27 and TRBJ1-1, with D perhaps TRBD1 (6 bases). V gave up 3 bases and J gave up 6 bases, with 14 bases separating them. The CDR3 is 14 residues long. CDR1 MNHEY and CDR2 SMNVEV come from the germline V gene (reference sequence). The CDR3 nucleotides are TGTGCCAGCAGTTTCCAACGGGGGGCCGCTGAAGCTTTCTTT. Protein sequence: CASSFQRGAAEAFF.

The chain uses TRBV12-3 or TRBV12-4 and TRBJ1-2; D uncertain. This CDR3 region has 13 residues. The V end lost 5 bases, the J end lost 4 bases, and 11 bases lay between the germline ends. For the CDR3, the DNA is TGTGCCAGCAGTAACAATCGGGGCTATGGCTACACCTTC. This encodes CASSNNRGYGYTF.

V is TRBV12-3 or TRBV12-4 and J is TRBJ1-2; D remains ambiguous. V gave up 0 bases and J gave up 8 bases, with 7 bases separating them. The CDR3 length is 12 residues. CDR3 region: CASSLARGGYTF. The CDR3 DNA follows: TGTGCCAGCAGTTTAGCTCGAGGCGGCTACACCTTC.

This clone has just a few counts. The CDR3 loop is CASSLEVAGGREQYF. The DNA of the CDR3 is TGTGCCAGCAGCTTAGAGGTAGCGGGAGGGCGCGAGCAGTACTTC. This chain connects TRBV7-9 to TRBJ2-7, with 11 bases aligning to TRBD2. V shed 1 base, J shed 6 bases, and the junction held 5 bases outside the gene matches. The CDR3 has 15 residues. Germline V gives CDR1 SEHNR, CDR2 FQNEAQ (reference sequence).

The chain is built from TRBV30 and TRBJ2-7; the D gene is possibly TRBD1 (5 bases). Deletions cut 0 bases from V and 0 bases from J, with 12 bases between. The germline CDR1 and CDR2 sequences are GTSNPN and SVGIG (reference sequence). This CDR3 has 15 amino acids. The CDR3 protein is CAWSVHGANSYEQYF. CDR3 in DNA: TGTGCCTGGAGTGTACATGGGGCCAACTCCTACGAGCAGTACTTC.

This clone was detected once. The chain joins TRBV5-1 to TRBJ1-4; D perhaps matches TRBD1 (6 bases). This CDR3 comprises 14 residues. V gave up 2 bases and J gave up 8 bases, with 13 bases separating them. Germline CDR1 is SGHRS and CDR2 is YFSETQ. The DNA for the CDR3 is TGCGCCAGCAGCTTCAGGGGAATGGGGGAAAAACTGTTTTTT. This sequence encodes CASSFRGMGEKLFF.

The CDR3 region is CASSQATGGSAGANVLTF. Written as DNA, the CDR3 is TGTGCCAGCAGCCAAGCAACAGGGGGATCAGCTGGGGCCAACGTCCTGACTTTC. This chain connects TRBV14 to TRBJ2-6; 8 bases are a match to TRBD1. CDR3 length equals 18 residues. Germline V gene data show CDR1 as SGHDN and CDR2 as FVKESK. Losses at the gene ends were 1 base for V and 2 bases for J; bases not matched to a gene: 7.

This clone was counted at least ten times. The chain uses TRBV2 and TRBJ1-5, with a tentative D call TRBD1 (6 bases). This CDR3 has 15 amino acids. Trimming took 7 bases from V and 7 from J, leaving 20 bases between them. Germline V gene lookup returns CDR1 SNHLY and CDR2 FYNNEI. The CDR3 is CASTLENREDQPQHF. The CDR3 DNA is TGTGCCAGCACGTTAGAAAACAGGGAAGACCAGCCCCAGCATTTT.

J is TRBJ2-5 and V is TRBV29-1, with D unclear. Trimming stripped 3 bases from V and 1 base from J, with 9 bases between. CDR1 is SQVTM and CDR2 is ANQGSEA in the germline V gene. The CDR3 totals 13 residues. The CDR3 DNA sequence: TGCAGCGTTGACGAGCCCGTCCAAGAGACCCAGTACTTC. It specifies CSVDEPVQETQYF.

This clone occurred once. The chain is built from TRBV5-1 and TRBJ2-3; D possibly corresponds to TRBD2 (5 bases). Trimming took 0 bases from V and 1 from J, leaving 9 bases between them. Germline-derived CDR1 and CDR2 are SGHRS and YFSETQ. CDR3 length equals 15 residues. CDR3 in DNA: TGCGCCAGCAGCTTGGAAGACGGGGGCACAGATACGCAGTATTTT. Translating it yields CASSLEDGGTDTQYF.

This clone was observed a single time. V is TRBV19 and J is TRBJ1-5; 7 bases map to TRBD1. The CDR3 is made up of 13 amino acids. The V gene's germline CDR1 is LNHDA and CDR2 SQIVND (reference sequence). V was pared by 3 bases and J by 8 bases, with 4 bases of the junction left unmatched. CDR3 region: CASSIRGGEPQHF. Here the CDR3 DNA reads TGTGCCAGTAGTATCAGAGGGGGCGAGCCCCAGCATTTT.

This chain joins TRBV23-1 and TRBJ2-1, with TRBD1 matching 7 bases. TRBV23-1 is an ORF, with its function uncertain. Trimming took 0 bases from V and 4 from J; bases not matched to a gene: 6. The CDR3 totals 16 residues. The DNA of the CDR3 is TGCGCCAGCAGTCAATCAGGGGGCCATGATTACAATGAGCAGTTCTTC. It specifies CASSQSGGHDYNEQFF.

V and J are TRBV28 and TRBJ2-7; a weak D match, TRBD2 (6 bases). The CDR3 spans 12 residues. The V gene lost 5 bases and the J gene lost 3 bases, with 8 bases spanning the gap. Germline V gene sequence: CDR1 MDHEN, CDR2 SYDVKM. In nucleotides, the CDR3 is TGTGCCAGCAGTAGCGGGCGCTACGAGCAGTACTTC. It encodes CASSSGRYEQYF.

This chain links TRBV3-1 (or the pseudogene TRBV3-2) with TRBJ2-1; 11 nucleotides align to TRBD2. The length of the CDR3 is 16 residues. The trim removed 4 bases at V and 11 bases at J, leaving 13 bases unmatched. From germline, CDR1 is LGHDT and CDR2 YNNKEL (reference sequence). The DNA for the CDR3 is TGTGCCAGCAGCCTAGGGGAGGCTAGCGGGGGGTTAAAGCAGTTCTTC. Translated: CASSLGEASGGLKQFF.

The chain has TRBV29-1 and TRBJ1-1; 9 bases line up with TRBD1. After removal of 4 bases from V and 1 base from J, the junction contained 1 base not matched to a gene. Germline CDR1 is SQVTM and CDR2 is ANQGSEA. The CDR3 sequence is 13 residues long. This chain's CDR3 is CSVGGQGNTEAFF. CDR3 coding DNA: TGCAGCGTTGGGGGACAGGGGAACACTGAAGCTTTCTTT.

The chain uses TRBV10-3 and TRBJ1-5; the match to TRBD1 covers 8 bases. In germline, CDR1 is ENHRY, CDR2 SYGVKD. CDR3 length: 14 amino acids. With V trimmed by 4 bases and J by 5 bases, 4 bases remained unmatched. This CDR3 reads CAISARQGYQPQHF. CDR3 DNA: TGTGCCATCAGTGCTCGACAGGGGTATCAGCCCCAGCATTTT.

The chain is built from TRBV18 and TRBJ1-5, with 9 bases lining up with TRBD1. V was pared by 2 bases and J by 1 base, with 0 bases of the junction left unmatched. This CDR3 has 15 amino acids. Germline assignment: CDR1 KGHSH and CDR2 LQKENI. Here the CDR3 reads CASSPGTGSNQPQHF. The CDR3 DNA sequence: TGTGCCAGCTCACCAGGGACAGGGAGCAATCAGCCCCAGCATTTT. The full variable domain, in which reference TRBV18 and TRBJ1-5 provide the parts outside the CDR3, is NAGVMQNPRHLVRRRGQEARLRCSPMKGHSHVYWYRQLPEEGLKFMVYLQKENIIDESGMPKERFSAEFPKEGPSILRIQQVVRGDSAAYFCASSPGTGSNQPQHFGDGTRLSIL.

CDR3 sequence (DNA): TGTGCCAGCAGCTCTTTTCTAGCGGGGGGGACCGGTACGCAGTATTTT. The encoded protein is CASSSFLAGGTGTQYF. The chain couples TRBV5-5 to TRBJ2-3, with 12 bases that match TRBD2. The V and J ends lost 3 bases and 8 bases, in that order; junction bases with no gene match: 10. Germline CDR1 and CDR2: SGHKS and YYEKEE (reference sequence). The CDR3 covers 16 residues.

This sequence joins TRBV4-1 and TRBJ1-5; D perhaps matches TRBD1 (6 bases). The CDR3 extends over 17 amino acids. Germline-derived CDR1 and CDR2 are MGHRA and YSYEKL. V lost 3 bases, J lost 0 bases, and 15 bases lay in between. The chain's CDR3 is CASSHEWGGYSNQPQHF. The CDR3 nucleotides are TGCGCCAGCAGCCACGAATGGGGGGGCTATAGCAATCAGCCCCAGCATTTT.

The chain links TRBV19 to TRBJ2-7; maybe TRBD1 (6 bases). Germline V gene lookup returns CDR1 LNHDA and CDR2 SQIVND (reference sequence). This CDR3 spans 14 amino acids. V was pared by 3 bases and J by 6 bases, with 15 bases between. CDR3 amino acids: CASSMRQVMSEQYF. The CDR3 DNA is TGTGCCAGTAGTATGCGACAGGTGATGAGCGAGCAGTACTTC.

The gene calls are TRBV9 and TRBJ2-1, with TRBD2 matching 7 bases. V lost 4 bases and J lost 7; bases outside the gene matches: 14. Germline V gene sequence: CDR1 SGDLS, CDR2 YYNGEE. The CDR3 has 16 residues. The CDR3 DNA is TGTGCCAGCAGCCTCTTCCTAGCGGTACAAGGGAATGAGCAGTTCTTC. Translated: CASSLFLAVQGNEQFF. Filled out from reference TRBV9 and TRBJ2-1, the complete variable domain reads DSGVTQTPKHLITATGQRVTLRCSPRSGDLSVYWYQQSLDQGLQFLIQYYNGEERAKGNILERFSAQQFPDLHSELNLSSLELGDSALYFCASSLFLAVQGNEQFFGPGTRLTVL.

The genes are TRBV7-2 and TRBJ1-5, with a weak D call TRBD1 (6 bases). Germline V gene data show CDR1 as SGHTA and CDR2 as FQGNSA. V was trimmed by 1 base and J by 7 bases, leaving 14 bases between them. The CDR3 is 15 residues long. The CDR3 protein is CASSLGSRGAQPQHF. Written as DNA, the CDR3 is TGTGCCAGCAGCTTAGGTTCCAGGGGAGCACAGCCCCAGCATTTT.